The rows below give T cell receptor beta chains drawn from one sample of a study of cytomegalovirus exposure and HLA in healthy donors. The method was immunoSEQ multiplex PCR; TCRdb's version includes in-frame clones alone and lacks a portion of them. The profile shows 60,000 to 70,000 clones, less than 70% of them singletons. The sequenced material came from PBMCs. These receptors were collected from a woman under 40 in good health and CMV-seronegative. Both conserved end residues are part of each CDR3. The D gene is left open where the match is weak. Clone size, where shown, is once, few, many, or a class for clones that have expanded.

CDR3 DNA,CDR3 protein,clone size,V gene,D gene,J gene
TGTGCCTGGAGTGTACGCGCGGACATAAGTTTTAACTATGGCTACACCTTC,CAWSVRADISFNYGYTF,few,TRBV30,NA,TRBJ1-2
TGTGCCAGCAGCCTAGGGACAGACTATGGCTACACCTTC,CASSLGTDYGYTF,NA,TRBV7-9,TRBD1,TRBJ1-2
TGCGCCAGCAGCTTGGAGGGTACAGGTTTAACTGAAGCTTTCTTT,CASSLEGTGLTEAFF,NA,TRBV5-1,NA,TRBJ1-1
TGTGCCAGCTCACGGGCTGTCCGTAGGAACACTGAAGCTTTCTTT,CASSRAVRRNTEAFF,NA,TRBV18,NA,TRBJ1-1
TGTGCCAGCAGCCCTTGGACAGGCGCCCTCTATAATTCACCCCTCCACTTT,CASSPWTGALYNSPLHF,NA,TRBV7-9,TRBD1,TRBJ1-6
TGTGCCACCAGTCCGGGACAGGGTTCGGTGAGCTCCTACGAGCAGTACTTC,CATSPGQGSVSSYEQYF,once,TRBV5-4,TRBD1,TRBJ2-7
TGTGCCAGCAGTTGGACCCCCGGGGGGACGACAGATACGCAGTATTTT,CASSWTPGGTTDTQYF,NA,TRBV2,TRBD2,TRBJ2-3
TGTGCCAGCACCATGGCGGATGGCTACACCTTC,CASTMADGYTF,many,TRBV5-6,NA,TRBJ1-2
TGTGCCAGCAGCCAAGGGCCGGGGAGGGGAGCCTACGAGCAGTACTTC,CASSQGPGRGAYEQYF,NA,TRBV4-2,TRBD2,TRBJ2-7
TGTGCCAGCAGCCTAACACGGGGGGCCCAAGATACGCAGTATTTT,CASSLTRGAQDTQYF,NA,TRBV7-3,NA,TRBJ2-3
TGTGCCAGCAGCCAAGGACAGGGGGTTTGGGAAAAACTGTTTTTT,CASSQGQGVWEKLFF,NA,TRBV4-2,TRBD1,TRBJ1-4
TGTGCCAGCAGCCGGGGGACTAGCATGTCCTACGAGCAGTACTTC,CASSRGTSMSYEQYF,few,TRBV14,TRBD2,TRBJ2-7
TGTGCCAGCAGTGAAAATTCCAGGGAAGCTTTCTTT,CASSENSREAFF,NA,TRBV6-1,NA,TRBJ1-1
TGCGCCAGCAGCCGACAGGGCCATTTCTATGGCTACACCTTC,CASSRQGHFYGYTF,NA,TRBV5-1,TRBD1,TRBJ1-2
TGTGCCAGCAGCTTGGGATTAGCGGGGCGGAGCGAGCAGTACTTC,CASSLGLAGRSEQYF,NA,TRBV5-4,TRBD2,TRBJ2-7
TGTGCCAGTACAGGGGCCTACTCCTATAATTCACCCCTCCACTTT,CASTGAYSYNSPLHF,NA,TRBV30,TRBD1,TRBJ1-6
TGTGCCAGCAGTGACCGGGACTACTCCTCCTACGAGCAGTACTTC,CASSDRDYSSYEQYF,NA,TRBV2,TRBD2,TRBJ2-7
TGCAGCGTTAACAGGGGTGGTACTGAAGCTTTCTTT,CSVNRGGTEAFF,few,TRBV29-1,TRBD1,TRBJ1-1
TGTGCCAGCTCACCACTAGGGGGCATGGAGACCCAGTACTTC,CASSPLGGMETQYF,NA,TRBV18,TRBD1,TRBJ2-5
TGTGCCAGCAGTGTTCCCGACAGGAACACTGAAGCTTTCTTT,CASSVPDRNTEAFF,NA,TRBV6-4,NA,TRBJ1-1
TGTGCCATCAGTGACGGGGACACTGGAAACTATGGCTACACCTTC,CAISDGDTGNYGYTF,NA,TRBV10-3,NA,TRBJ1-2
TGTGCCAGCTCACCATCAACAGGGGCTTTCAGCTCCTATAATTCACCCCTCCACTTT,CASSPSTGAFSSYNSPLHF,NA,TRBV18,TRBD1,TRBJ1-6
TGCGCCAGCAGCCAAGAGAGGACAGACGGCTACACCTTC,CASSQERTDGYTF,once,TRBV4-1,NA,TRBJ1-2
TGTGCCAGCAGCCTACTAGAGTATTCCGGCGGGGAGCTGTTTTTT,CASSLLEYSGGELFF,NA,TRBV7-8,NA,TRBJ2-2
TGCGCCAGCAGCCTCCCGGGAGATCTCTACAATGAGCAGTTCTTC,CASSLPGDLYNEQFF,NA,TRBV5-1,NA,TRBJ2-1
TGTGCCAGCAGTGCGGGGACACGGATGAACACTGAAGCTTTCTTT,CASSAGTRMNTEAFF,NA,TRBV6-1,NA,TRBJ1-1
TGCGCCAGCAGCCAAGTCCTCGTAGGGGGCTTCAGCAATCAGCCCCAGCATTTT,CASSQVLVGGFSNQPQHF,NA,TRBV4-1,TRBD1,TRBJ1-5
TGTGCCAGCAGCCGCCTCTCGAAGCGGGGGACTCTATCCTACAATGAGCAGTTCTTC,CASSRLSKRGTLSYNEQFF,NA,TRBV11-2,TRBD2,TRBJ2-1
TGTGCCAGCAGCTATTTTCCGGGACAGGGTCATGGGGCCAACGTCCTGACTTTC,CASSYFPGQGHGANVLTF,NA,TRBV7-9,TRBD1,TRBJ2-6
TGTGCCAGCAGCTTCACAGGGATGAATGAGCAGTTCTTC,CASSFTGMNEQFF,NA,TRBV7-2,NA,TRBJ2-1
TGTGCCAGCAGCTTATTGGGCTGGAACACTGAAGCTTTCTTT,CASSLLGWNTEAFF,few,TRBV7-3,NA,TRBJ1-1
TGTGCCAGCAGCGGCACCCCACAGCGGGACTATGGCTACACCTTC,CASSGTPQRDYGYTF,NA,TRBV9,NA,TRBJ1-2
TGTGCCAGCTCACCTCAGGGACAGGTTTATAATTCACCCCTCCACTTT,CASSPQGQVYNSPLHF,NA,TRBV18,TRBD1,TRBJ1-6
TGTGCCTGGACCACCCTAGGCAGAGACACTGAAGCTTTCTTT,CAWTTLGRDTEAFF,NA,TRBV30,NA,TRBJ1-1
TGTGCCAGCAGCCCATTTAGTGGCCCAGGCACCGGGGAGCTGTTTTTT,CASSPFSGPGTGELFF,NA,TRBV9,NA,TRBJ2-2
TGTGCCAGCAGTTTAGGCAGGGGATGGAGCTACACCTTC,CASSLGRGWSYTF,few,TRBV27,NA,TRBJ1-2
TGCGCCAGCAGCACGGGGAGGAGAGACAATTCACCCCTCCACTTT,CASSTGRRDNSPLHF,NA,TRBV5-1,NA,TRBJ1-6
TGTGCCAGCAGTCCCCCGGGTAGCGGAGGCTACAATGAGCAGTTCTTC,CASSPPGSGGYNEQFF,NA,TRBV27,NA,TRBJ2-1
TGTGCCATCAGTGACGCCCGATTAGACGAGCAGTACTTC,CAISDARLDEQYF,few,TRBV10-3,NA,TRBJ2-7
TGTGCTAGCAGCCCGGGACAGGCGGCTGATGAGACCCAGTACTTC,CASSPGQAADETQYF,NA,TRBV7-7,TRBD1,TRBJ2-5
TGTGCCAGCAGTTCACAGGGGGCCGGCGGCAATCAGCCCCAGCATTTT,CASSSQGAGGNQPQHF,NA,TRBV6-5,TRBD1,TRBJ1-5
TGCAGCGTTGTGACAGGGGTTAACTATGGCTACACCTTC,CSVVTGVNYGYTF,NA,TRBV29-1,TRBD1,TRBJ1-2
TGTGCCATCAGTGAGTCGCAGGGGGAAAAACTGTTTTTT,CAISESQGEKLFF,few,TRBV10-3,NA,TRBJ1-4
TGTGCAAGTCGCTTAGCTGCCACTCCGACTACCTCCTCCTACGAGCAGTACTTC,CASRLAATPTTSSYEQYF,few,TRBV12-2,NA,TRBJ2-7
TGTGCCAGCAGTGAAGCGAAGGCAGGGGCAGACACCATATATTTT,CASSEAKAGADTIYF,NA,TRBV6-1,NA,TRBJ1-3
TGTGCCAGCAGCCACCCGGGACAGCTCTACGAGCAGTACTTC,CASSHPGQLYEQYF,NA,TRBV4-2,TRBD1,TRBJ2-7
TGCGCCAGCAGCGAGAATCCACAGGGGACTGGGGCCAACGTCCTGACTTTC,CASSENPQGTGANVLTF,NA,TRBV5-1,TRBD1,TRBJ2-6
TGTGCCAGCACCTGTAGATCAGGGGAGTACGGCTACACCTTC,CASTCRSGEYGYTF,NA,TRBV9,NA,TRBJ1-2
TGTGCCAGCAGGGCTTTGGAGGGGCGCGAGCAGTACTTC,CASRALEGREQYF,once,TRBV6-5,NA,TRBJ2-7
TGTGCCAGCATACAGGGGCGCAATCAGCCCCAGCATTTT,CASIQGRNQPQHF,NA,TRBV2,TRBD1,TRBJ1-5
TGTGCCAGCTCGCGAGGCGATGGCTACACCTTC,CASSRGDGYTF,NA,TRBV6-5,NA,TRBJ1-2
TGTGCCTGGAGTGTACCATCCGGGTATAGCAATCAGCCCCAGCATTTT,CAWSVPSGYSNQPQHF,NA,TRBV30,NA,TRBJ1-5